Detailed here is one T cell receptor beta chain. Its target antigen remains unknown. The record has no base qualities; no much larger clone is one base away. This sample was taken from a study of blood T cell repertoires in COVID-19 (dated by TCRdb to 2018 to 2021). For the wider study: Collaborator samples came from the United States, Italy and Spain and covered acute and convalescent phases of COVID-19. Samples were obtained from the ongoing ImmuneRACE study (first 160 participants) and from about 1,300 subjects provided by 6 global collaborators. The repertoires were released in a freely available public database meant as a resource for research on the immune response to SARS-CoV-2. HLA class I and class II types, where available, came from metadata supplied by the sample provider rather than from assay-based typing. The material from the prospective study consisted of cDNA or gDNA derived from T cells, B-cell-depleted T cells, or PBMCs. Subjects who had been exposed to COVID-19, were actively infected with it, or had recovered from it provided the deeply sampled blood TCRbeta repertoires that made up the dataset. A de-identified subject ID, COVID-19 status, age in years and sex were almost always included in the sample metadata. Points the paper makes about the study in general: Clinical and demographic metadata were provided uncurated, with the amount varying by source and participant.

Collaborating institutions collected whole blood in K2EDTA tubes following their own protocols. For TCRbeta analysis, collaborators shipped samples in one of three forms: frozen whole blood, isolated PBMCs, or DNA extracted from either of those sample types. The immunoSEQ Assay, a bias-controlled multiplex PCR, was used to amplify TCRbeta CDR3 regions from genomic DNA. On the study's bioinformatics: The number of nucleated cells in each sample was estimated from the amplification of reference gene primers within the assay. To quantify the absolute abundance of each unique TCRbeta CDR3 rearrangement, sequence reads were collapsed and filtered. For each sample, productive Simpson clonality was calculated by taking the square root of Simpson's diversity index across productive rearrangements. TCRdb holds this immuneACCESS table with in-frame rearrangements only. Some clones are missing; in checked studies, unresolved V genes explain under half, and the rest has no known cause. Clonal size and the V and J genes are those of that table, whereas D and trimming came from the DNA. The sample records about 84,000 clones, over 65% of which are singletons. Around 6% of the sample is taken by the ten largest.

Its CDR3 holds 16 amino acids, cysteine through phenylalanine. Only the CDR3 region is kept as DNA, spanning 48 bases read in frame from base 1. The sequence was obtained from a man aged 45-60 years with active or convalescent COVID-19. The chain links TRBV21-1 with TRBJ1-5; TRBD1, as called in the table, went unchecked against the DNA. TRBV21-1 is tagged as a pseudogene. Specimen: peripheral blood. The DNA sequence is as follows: TGTGCCAGCAGCAAGGGGGCGAGGGACGGGGAACAGCCCCAGCATTTT. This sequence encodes CASSKGARDGEQPQHF.